This paragraph reports one T cell receptor beta chain. The antigen this receptor binds is unknown. These data come from a study of monozygotic twins with inflammatory bowel disease (dated by TCRdb to the late 2010s). Study-level background: A total of roughly 28 monozygotic twin pairs were included in the full study, comprising nine German pairs (four IBD-concordant, five IBD-discordant) and 19 IBD-discordant Danish pairs. Disease-associated traits were sought mainly through comparisons between IBD patients and their genetically identical healthy co-twins within discordant pairs. Each individual had, on average, about 151 000 unique TCRalpha sequences and 181 000 unique TCRbeta sequences available for analysis. The study at large found these results: A decrease in TCRbeta repertoire diversity, as measured by inverse Simpson index, was observed in IBD patients compared with their healthy co-twins. Different T cell subtypes could not be distinguished in the analysis. Compared with healthy twins, IBD patients shared fewer clonotypes with other individuals, and the difference was most pronounced in patients with signs of disease activity. Differing immunosuppressive treatments among patients may have added background noise and inter-individual variability to the repertoires. No difference in repertoire similarity was observed between concordant and discordant twins, possibly owing to limited statistical power. The results gave no support for a single strong signal or clonotype linked to IBD.

From each donor, an approximately 2.5 ml peripheral blood sample was drawn into PAXgene tubes and stored at -80 degrees C. Without T cell sorting, total RNA was isolated from whole blood using the PAXgene blood miRNA kit on an automated QIAcube. Peripheral blood from monozygotic twin pairs, either concordant or discordant for inflammatory bowel disease, underwent deep TCRalpha and TCRbeta repertoire profiling that used unique molecular barcoding. For every twin pair, smoking habits were documented, and each individual was categorised as a current, former or never smoker. To prepare the library, 5' RACE was applied. For each TCR library, around 4,000 ng of total RNA was used. For each sample, cDNA synthesis with SMARTScribe reverse transcriptase was split into eight separate reactions. During cDNA synthesis, unique molecular identifiers containing a 6-nucleotide sample barcode were introduced by template switching. TCRalpha and TCRbeta cDNA was amplified by two nested PCRs of around 15 and 9 cycles, with bead purification after each PCR. Before amplification, cDNA was treated with uracil DNA-glycosylase and purified using the QIAquick PCR purification kit. The second PCR was the step at which Illumina TruSeq-compatible adapters and sample-specific barcodes were added. TapeStation and Qubit were used to check library quality and concentration, and roughly 4.9 ng of each library was pooled. Pooled libraries were sequenced on an Illumina HiSeq2500 single-index Rapid Run with 2 x 100 bp reads and custom sequencing primers. In the authors' own workflow: PCR and sequencing errors were corrected by UMI-based consensus assembly using MiGEC version 1.2.6. MiXCR version 2.1.1 was used to carry out V(D)J alignment, clonotype assembly and CDR3 extraction. Normalisation of gene usage, clonotype sharing and MAIT/NKT TCR abundance was achieved by analysing the top 1000, 10 000 and 20 000 clonotypes per sample. After downsampling to 27 000 UMIs, diversity was calculated as the inverse Simpson index using the vegan R package. Paired Mann-Whitney U tests were applied to discordant twin pairs, and Benjamini-Hochberg correction was used for multiple testing. The reads were reprocessed in TCRdb, with one entry per CDR3 protein sequence and no accompanying DNA. These V and J calls are TCRdb output, not the study's own analysis. The table for this sample lists about 450,000 distinct CDR3 sequences. The ten largest account for 2% to 2.5% of the sample.

Sequenced: blood. The source of this sequence is a human donor with ulcerative colitis or Crohn's disease, or a healthy co-twin of an affected twin (not recorded which).

Here the CDR3 is given as CSARDSGTSGSFYEQFF. The sequence is built from TRBV20-1 and TRBJ2-1; the TCRdb D gene call, TRBD2, has no DNA to confirm it. CDR1 and CDR2, looked up from the germline V gene (reference sequence), are DFQATT and SNEGSKA. The cysteine opens and the phenylalanine closes a CDR3 of 17 amino acids. This entry has no DNA.